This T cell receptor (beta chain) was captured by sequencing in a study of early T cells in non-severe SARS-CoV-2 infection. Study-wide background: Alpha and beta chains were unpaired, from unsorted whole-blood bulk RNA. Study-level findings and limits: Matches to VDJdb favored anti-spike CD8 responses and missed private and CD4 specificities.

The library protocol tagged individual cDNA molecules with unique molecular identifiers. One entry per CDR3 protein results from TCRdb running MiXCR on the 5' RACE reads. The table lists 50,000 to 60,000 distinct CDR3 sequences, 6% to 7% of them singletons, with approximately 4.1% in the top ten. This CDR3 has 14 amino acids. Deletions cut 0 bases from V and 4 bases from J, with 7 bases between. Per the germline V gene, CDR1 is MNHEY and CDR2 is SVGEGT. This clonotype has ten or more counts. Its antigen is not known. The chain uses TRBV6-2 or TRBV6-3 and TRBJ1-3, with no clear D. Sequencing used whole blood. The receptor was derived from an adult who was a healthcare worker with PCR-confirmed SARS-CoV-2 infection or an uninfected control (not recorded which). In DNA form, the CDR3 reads TGTGCCAGCAGTTACTCGTCGGCGGGAAACACCATATATTTT. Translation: CASSYSSAGNTIYF.